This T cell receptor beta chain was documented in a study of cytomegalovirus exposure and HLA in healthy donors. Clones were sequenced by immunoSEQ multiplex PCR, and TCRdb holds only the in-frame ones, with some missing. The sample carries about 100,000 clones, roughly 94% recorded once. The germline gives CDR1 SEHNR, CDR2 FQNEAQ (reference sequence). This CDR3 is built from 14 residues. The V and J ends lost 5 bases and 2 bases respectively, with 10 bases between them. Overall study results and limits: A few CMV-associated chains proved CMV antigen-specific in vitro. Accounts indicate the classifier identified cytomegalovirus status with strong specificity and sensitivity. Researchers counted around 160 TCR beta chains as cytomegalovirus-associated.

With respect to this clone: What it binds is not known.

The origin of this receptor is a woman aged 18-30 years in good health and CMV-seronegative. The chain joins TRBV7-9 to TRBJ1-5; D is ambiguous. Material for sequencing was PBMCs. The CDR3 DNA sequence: TGTGCCAGCAGCGTCGGGATCGGCAATCAGCCCCAGCATTTT. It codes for CASSVGIGNQPQHF.